These T cell receptor beta chains were read from a single sample in a study of T-cell memory formation after mild COVID-19. TCRdb called the 5' RACE reads again in MiXCR, with one record for every CDR3 protein. The table has about 140,000 distinct CDR3 sequences, more than 13% seen once; the top ten hold around 27%. The sample comprised PBMCs or a T cell subset sorted from them (not recorded which). These receptors were obtained from an adult woman who had mild COVID-19 (a few samples of this study predate the infection). Cell type and time point are not known. CDR3s leave out the opening cysteine and the closing phenylalanine or tryptophan. A D gene is named only where the DNA matches it firmly.

D gene	V gene	J gene	CDR3 protein
TRBD1	TRBV7-9	TRBJ1-5	ASSSDRASNQPQH
TRBD2	TRBV24-1	TRBJ2-2	ATSDISGGANTGELF
-	TRBV28	TRBJ2-1	ASSPRGGSYNEQF
-	TRBV9	TRBJ2-7	ASSFQSGVSYEQY
TRBD1	TRBV9	TRBJ2-7	ASSFSQGAYEQY
TRBD1	TRBV7-6	TRBJ1-1	ASSLVGDRLNTEAF
-	TRBV2	TRBJ1-1	ASSSGERVRTEAF
-	TRBV7-9	TRBJ2-7	ASSLIAAKEQY
TRBD2	TRBV7-9	TRBJ2-1	ASSVAGGPWNEQF
-	TRBV7-8	TRBJ1-2	ASSLGPQENYGYT
-	TRBV12-3/TRBV12-4	TRBJ1-1	ASSLGGIEAF
TRBD1	TRBV10-3	TRBJ2-1	AIRKGQGPYNEQF
-	TRBV9	TRBJ1-6	ASSPGTVNSPLH
TRBD1	TRBV7-9	TRBJ2-1	ASSLADRDQQF
TRBD2	TRBV3-1	TRBJ2-3	ASSQAGLAGALTDTQY
-	TRBV9	TRBJ2-1	ASSQPRREQF
TRBD1	TRBV5-1	TRBJ1-2	ASSFSTGGDGYT
TRBD1	TRBV4-3	TRBJ1-2	ASSQGRQGPYGYT
-	TRBV20-1	TRBJ2-3	SARPSPTHTDTQY
TRBD1	TRBV19	TRBJ2-1	ASTSAGTGYNEQF
-	TRBV9	TRBJ1-1	ASRPPWSSRINTEAF
-	TRBV13	TRBJ2-7	ASSSQRSLLGY
TRBD1	TRBV24-1	TRBJ2-7	ATSDPGQGREQY
TRBD2	TRBV5-1	TRBJ2-3	ASSAGADTQY
-	TRBV19	TRBJ1-2	ASSSKLAGTNYGYT
TRBD1	TRBV2	TRBJ2-7	ASSGDREPYEQY